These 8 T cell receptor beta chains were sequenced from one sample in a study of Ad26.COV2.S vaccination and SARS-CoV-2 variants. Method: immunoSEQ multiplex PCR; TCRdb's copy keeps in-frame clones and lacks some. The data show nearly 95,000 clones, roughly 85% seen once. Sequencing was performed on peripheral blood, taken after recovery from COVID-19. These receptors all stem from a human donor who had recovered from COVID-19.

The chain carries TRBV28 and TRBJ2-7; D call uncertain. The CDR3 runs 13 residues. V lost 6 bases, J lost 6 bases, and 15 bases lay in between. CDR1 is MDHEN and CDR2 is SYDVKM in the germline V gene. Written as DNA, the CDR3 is TGTGCCAGCAGAGTCGAGATACCCAGCGAGCAGTACTTC. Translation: CASRVEIPSEQYF. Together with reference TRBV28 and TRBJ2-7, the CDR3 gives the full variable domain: DVKVTQSSRYLVKRTGEKVFLECVQDMDHENMFWYRQDPGLGLRLIYFSYDVKMKEKGDIPEGYSVSREKKERFSLILESASTNQTSMYLCASRVEIPSEQYFGPGTRLTVT.

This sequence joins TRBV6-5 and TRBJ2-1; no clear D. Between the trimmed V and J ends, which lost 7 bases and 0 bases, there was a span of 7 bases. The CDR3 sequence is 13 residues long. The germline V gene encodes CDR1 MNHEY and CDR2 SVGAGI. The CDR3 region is CASTGSSYNEQFF. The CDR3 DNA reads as TGTGCCAGCACAGGAAGCTCCTACAATGAGCAGTTCTTC.

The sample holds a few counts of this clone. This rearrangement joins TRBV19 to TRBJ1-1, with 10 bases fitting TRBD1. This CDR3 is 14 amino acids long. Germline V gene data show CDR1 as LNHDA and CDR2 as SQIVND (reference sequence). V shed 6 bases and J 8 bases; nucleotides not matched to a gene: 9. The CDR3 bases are TGTGCCAGTAGCTATCCCGGGACAGGGGAAGAAGCTTTCTTT. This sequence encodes CASSYPGTGEEAFF.

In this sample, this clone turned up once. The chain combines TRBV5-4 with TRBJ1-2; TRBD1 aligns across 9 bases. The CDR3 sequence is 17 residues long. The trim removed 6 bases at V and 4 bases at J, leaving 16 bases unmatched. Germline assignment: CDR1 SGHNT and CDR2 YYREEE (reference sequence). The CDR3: CASIRRTGEVRAYGYTF. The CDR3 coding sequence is TGTGCCAGCATCCGCAGGACAGGGGAGGTCCGGGCCTATGGCTACACCTTC.

CDR3 in amino acids: CASSARGGEEAFF. CDR3 nucleotides: TGTGCCAGCAGCGCCAGGGGGGGAGAGGAAGCTTTCTTT. The chain combines TRBV7-9 with TRBJ1-1; 7 nucleotides agree with TRBD1. This CDR3 region has 13 residues. Germline loops: CDR1 SEHNR, CDR2 FQNEAQ (reference sequence). V lost 5 bases and J lost 8; bases outside the gene matches: 8.

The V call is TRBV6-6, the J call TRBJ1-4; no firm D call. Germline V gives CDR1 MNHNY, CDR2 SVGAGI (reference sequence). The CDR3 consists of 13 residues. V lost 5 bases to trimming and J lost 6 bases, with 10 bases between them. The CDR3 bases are TGTGCCAGCAGTCGCAAACCTGATGAAAAACTGTTTTTT. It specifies CASSRKPDEKLFF.

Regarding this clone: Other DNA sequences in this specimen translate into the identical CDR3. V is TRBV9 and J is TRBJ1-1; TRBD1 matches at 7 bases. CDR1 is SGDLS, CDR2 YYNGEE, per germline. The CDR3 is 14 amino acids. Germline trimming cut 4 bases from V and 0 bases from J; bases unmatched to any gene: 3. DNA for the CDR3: TGTGCCAGCAGCTACGGGACAGTGAACACTGAAGCTTTCTTT. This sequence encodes CASSYGTVNTEAFF.

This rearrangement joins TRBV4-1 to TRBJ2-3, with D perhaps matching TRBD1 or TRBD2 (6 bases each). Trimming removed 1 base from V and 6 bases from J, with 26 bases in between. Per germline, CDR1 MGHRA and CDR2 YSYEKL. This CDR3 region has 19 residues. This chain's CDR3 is CASSQVLASVMVGGDTQYF. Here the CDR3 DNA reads TGCGCCAGCAGCCAAGTCTTGGCTAGCGTCATGGTGGGGGGCGATACGCAGTATTTT.